This entry lists 32 T cell receptor beta chains sequenced from one sample in a study of cytomegalovirus exposure and HLA in healthy donors (dated by TCRdb to about 2017). Library generation was performed with the immunoSEQ multiplex PCR assay. A mixture of 60 forward primers for TCR Vbeta segments and 13 reverse primers for TCR Jbeta segments was used in the multiplex PCR. Here the immuneACCESS table is served through TCRdb, limited to in-frame sequences with V and J called. Missing clones are a known gap in these copies; in checked studies unresolved V genes cover under half, and the rest lacks a known reason. The sample includes over 50,000 clones, with just under 85% observed a single time. The ten biggest clones cover 1.7% of the sample. Sequenced: PBMCs. The receptors were gathered from a man aged 35 to 55 in good health and CMV-seronegative.

The chain couples TRBV19 to TRBJ1-4; 9 bases match TRBD1. The CDR3 contains 15 residues. Losses at the gene ends were 3 bases for V and 5 bases for J; bases not matched to a gene: 4. Germline CDR1 LNHDA, CDR2 SQIVND (reference sequence). CDR3: CASSISGTGNEKLFF. CDR3 in DNA: TGTGCCAGTAGTATTTCCGGGACAGGGAATGAAAAACTGTTTTTT.

V and J are TRBV19 and TRBJ1-2, with a weak D call TRBD1 (6 bases). Germline CDR1 is LNHDA and CDR2 is SQIVND (reference sequence). The CDR3 contains 13 residues. Trimming took 2 bases from V and 8 from J, leaving 12 bases between them. For the CDR3, the DNA is TGTGCCAGTAGTATACGGGACATTGGCGGCTACACCTTC. This codes for CASSIRDIGGYTF.

V usage is TRBV29-1 and J usage is TRBJ1-2; weak D call: TRBD1 (5 bases). CDR1 is SQVTM and CDR2 is ANQGSEA in the germline V gene. The CDR3 spans 13 residues. Trimming shortened V by 6 bases and J by 5 bases, and 16 bases separated the two germline ends. CDR3 coding DNA: TGCAGCGTGGGGACTGCTAACAAATATGGCTACACCTTC. Residues: CSVGTANKYGYTF.

The chain couples TRBV7-9 to TRBJ2-5; a weak D match, TRBD2 (6 bases). The CDR3 contains 16 residues. V was trimmed by 5 bases and J by 3 bases, leaving 19 bases between them. Germline lookup yields CDR1 SEHNR and CDR2 FQNEAQ (reference sequence). In DNA form, the CDR3 reads TGTGCCAGCAGCCCGGGGGAGAGTGGGAGTGAAGAGACCCAGTACTTC. Protein product: CASSPGESGSEETQYF.

There are a few counts of this clone. The chain is built from TRBV30 and TRBJ1-4; unclear D gene. Germline CDR1 reads GTSNPN; CDR2 reads SVGIG (reference sequence). V shed 2 bases and J shed 5 bases, with 6 bases lying between them. CDR3 length: 12 amino acids. The chain's CDR3 is CAWSFGNEKLFF. CDR3 DNA: TGTGCCTGGAGTTTCGGGAATGAAAAACTGTTTTTT. Full variable domain (missing parts from reference TRBV30 and TRBJ1-4): SQTIHQWPATLVQPVGSPLSLECTVEGTSNPNLYWYRQAAGRGLQLLFYSVGIGQISSEVPQNLSASRPQDRQFILSSKKLLLSDSGFYLCAWSFGNEKLFFGSGTQLSVL.

The chain is built from TRBV5-1 and TRBJ2-3, with TRBD2 matching 7 bases. CDR3 length: 15 residues. J lost 2 bases, V lost 0 bases, and 3 bases had no gene match. Looked up from germline, CDR1 is SGHRS and CDR2 is YFSETQ. The CDR3 sequence is CASSLGGLNTDTQYF. CDR3 DNA: TGCGCCAGCAGCTTGGGGGGACTAAACACAGATACGCAGTATTTT.

This chain uses TRBV19 with TRBJ1-5; D gene ambiguous. V was trimmed by 1 base and J by 7 bases, leaving 8 bases between them. Germline CDR1 and CDR2: LNHDA and SQIVND (reference sequence). CDR3 length: 13 amino acids. The CDR3 region is CASSIGVQQPQHF. CDR3 sequence (DNA): TGTGCCAGTAGTATAGGGGTACAGCAGCCCCAGCATTTT.

The chain has TRBV7-2 and TRBJ1-6; 10 nucleotides align to TRBD1. V shed 6 bases, J shed 12 bases, and the junction held 11 bases outside the gene matches. This CDR3 spans 15 amino acids. Per germline, CDR1 SGHTA and CDR2 FQGNSA. The DNA for the CDR3 is TGTGCCAGCAGAGAGGGACAGGGGAGCGTAGAACCCCTCCACTTT. Translated, it gives CASREGQGSVEPLHF.

The chain joins TRBV5-4 to TRBJ2-3, with 11 bases that match TRBD2. The germline gives CDR1 SGHNT, CDR2 YYREEE (reference sequence). After removal of 2 bases from V and 1 base from J, the junction contained 3 bases not matched to a gene. This CDR3 is built from 16 residues. CDR3 sequence reads: CASSLALAGGTDTQYF. The CDR3 nucleotides read TGTGCCAGCAGCTTAGCACTAGCGGGGGGCACAGATACGCAGTATTTT.

This sequence joins TRBV6-5 and TRBJ1-2, with a tentative D call TRBD1 (6 bases). The germline CDR1 and CDR2 sequences are MNHEY and SVGAGI. The CDR3 contains 14 residues. Deletions cut 5 bases from V and 5 bases from J, with 15 bases between. CDR3 coding DNA: TGTGCCAGCAGTAGATCCGGGACAACTTATGGCTACACCTTC. Its protein product is CASSRSGTTYGYTF.

This clone was detected a few times. J is TRBJ1-5 and V is TRBV19, with D unresolved. This CDR3 is 14 amino acids long. In germline, CDR1 is LNHDA, CDR2 SQIVND (reference sequence). Trimming pared 3 bases from V and 6 bases from J, leaving 12 bases between. The CDR3 here is CASSIGGSAQPQHF. The CDR3 DNA reads TGTGCCAGTAGTATCGGCGGCTCTGCTCAGCCCCAGCATTTT. The variable domain in full, completed from reference TRBV19 and TRBJ1-5, reads DGGITQSPKYLFRKEGQNVTLSCEQNLNHDAMYWYRQDPGQGLRLIYYSQIVNDFQKGDIAEGYSVSREKKESFPLTVTSAQKNPTAFYLCASSIGGSAQPQHFGDGTRLSIL.

The chain has TRBV6-5 and TRBJ2-5; D perhaps matches TRBD2 (7 bases). The DNA end is more similar to TRBJ2-7, so the J call may be wrong. The CDR3 totals 15 residues. Germline loops: CDR1 MNHEY, CDR2 SVGAGI. The CDR3 bases are TGTGCCAGCTCTAGGGGGGGCTCCAGCGCCTACGAGCAGTACTTC. Translated: CASSRGGSSAYEQYF.

This rearrangement joins TRBV7-8 to TRBJ2-7, with TRBD1 matching over 9 bases. The germline V gene has CDR1 SGHVS and CDR2 FQNEAQ. The CDR3 totals 15 residues. V shed 0 bases, J shed 6 bases, and the junction held 6 bases outside the gene matches. This CDR3 is CASSLAGGTGSEQYV. The DNA for the CDR3 is TGTGCCAGCAGCTTAGCGGGGGGGACAGGGAGCGAGCAGTACGTC.

The sample holds a few counts of this clone. The rearrangement links TRBV6-1 to TRBJ2-7, with D possibly TRBD2 on 5 matching bases. V shed 7 bases and J shed 5 bases, with 12 bases lying between them. Per the germline V gene, CDR1 is MNHNS and CDR2 is SASEGT. This CDR3 has 12 amino acids. The CDR3 sequence is CASTSRSNEQYF. CDR3 sequence (DNA): TGTGCCAGCACTAGCCGTAGTAACGAGCAGTACTTC.

There are a few counts of this clone. The chain is built from TRBV9 and TRBJ2-5; 7 bases are a match to TRBD1. The CDR3 is 19 residues long. CDR1 is SGDLS, CDR2 YYNGEE, per germline. V trimming: 3 bases; J trimming: 5 bases; junction bases outside the gene matches: 22. CDR3 sequence reads: CASSAGFRPGQELQETQYF. CDR3 sequence (DNA): TGTGCCAGCAGCGCGGGGTTCCGCCCTGGACAGGAACTCCAGGAGACCCAGTACTTC.

V and J are TRBV25-1 and TRBJ1-4, with D possibly TRBD1 on 6 matching bases. CDR3 length: 17 residues. The germline gives CDR1 MGHDK, CDR2 SYGVNS. Trimming removed 5 bases at V and 8 bases at J, with 24 bases between. The CDR3 is CASSTPRTGTYNEKLFF. The CDR3 DNA reads as TGTGCCAGCAGTACCCCCCGTACAGGGACCTATAACGAAAAACTGTTTTTT.

This clone was found once. This chain links TRBV25-1 with TRBJ1-1; TRBD1 agrees at 10 bases. The CDR3 runs to 16 residues. In germline, CDR1 is MGHDK, CDR2 SYGVNS. V dropped 3 bases and J dropped 4; count of bases not matched to a gene: 8. Here the CDR3 DNA reads TGTGCCAGCAGTGAGTTAGGACAGGGGGATGTCACTGAAGCTTTCTTT. Amino acids: CASSELGQGDVTEAFF.

The rearrangement links TRBV18 to TRBJ2-3; 11 bases fit TRBD1. CDR1 and CDR2 from the germline V gene are KGHSH and LQKENI. This CDR3 has 17 residues. V lost 2 bases, J lost 4 bases, and 8 bases stayed unmatched. CDR3 protein: CASSPILRTGGPDTQYF. CDR3 nucleotides: TGTGCCAGCTCACCAATCTTAAGGACAGGGGGCCCAGATACGCAGTATTTT.

CDR3 in amino acids: CASSNRGDNEQFF. The CDR3 bases are TGTGCCAGCAGTAACAGGGGTGACAATGAGCAGTTCTTC. This sequence joins TRBV2 and TRBJ2-1; 7 nucleotides line up with TRBD1. Germline lookup yields CDR1 SNHLY and CDR2 FYNNEI. This CDR3 has 13 residues. The V and J ends lost 5 bases and 5 bases, in that order; junction bases with no gene match: 3.

The rearrangement links TRBV5-1 to TRBJ2-1, with 10 nucleotides matching TRBD1. This CDR3 has 15 residues. The germline V gene has CDR1 SGHRS and CDR2 YFSETQ. The V and J ends lost 5 bases and 8 bases, in that order; junction bases with no gene match: 10. This chain's CDR3 is CASRKPGTGADEQFF. The CDR3 DNA follows: TGCGCCAGCAGGAAACCGGGGACAGGGGCTGATGAGCAGTTCTTC.

This chain links TRBV18 with TRBJ1-2; 12 nucleotides align to TRBD1. Germline V gene data show CDR1 as KGHSH and CDR2 as LQKENI. J was trimmed by 3 bases and V by 3 bases; bases with no gene match: 2. The CDR3 totals 15 residues. The CDR3 sequence is CASSPGTGGDYGYTF. The CDR3 DNA sequence: TGTGCCAGCTCACCCGGGACAGGGGGCGACTATGGCTACACCTTC.

This clone was counted a single time. CDR3 protein: CASSILAGGPKNEQFF. CDR3 bases: TGTGCCAGCAGCATCCTAGCGGGGGGGCCGAAGAATGAGCAGTTCTTC. V gene TRBV9 combines with J gene TRBJ2-1; 12 positions agree with TRBD2. Germline loops: CDR1 SGDLS, CDR2 YYNGEE. V shed 4 bases and J 7 bases; nucleotides not matched to a gene: 9. There are 16 residues in the CDR3.

The genes are TRBV5-6 and TRBJ2-2; no clear D gene. This CDR3 is built from 16 residues. V lost 4 bases and J lost 1, with 14 bases in between. Per germline, CDR1 SGHDT and CDR2 YYEEEE. CDR3 DNA sequence: TGTGCCAGCAGCACCCCCGTCGCCAGGAACACCGGGGAGCTGTTTTTT. It specifies CASSTPVARNTGELFF.

The V gene is TRBV6-4, the J gene TRBJ1-5, with D perhaps matching TRBD1 (5 bases). Germline CDR1 MRHNA, CDR2 SNTAGT. V was cut by 11 bases and J by 3 bases, with 11 bases left in between. The CDR3 is made up of 12 amino acids. CDR3 in DNA: TGTGCCCACAGGCAGCACAATCAGCCCCAGCATTTT. Translation gives CAHRQHNQPQHF.

The genes are TRBV28 and TRBJ1-1, with D possibly being TRBD1 (5 bases). Trimming stripped 5 bases from V and 4 bases from J, with 14 bases between. This CDR3 has 14 residues. Germline V CDR1 and CDR2: MDHEN, SYDVKM. The CDR3 DNA reads as TGTGCCAGCAGTCCTATGGTGGGGGGCACTGAAGCTTTCTTT. The encoded protein is CASSPMVGGTEAFF.

V usage is TRBV7-2 and J usage is TRBJ1-4, with 8 bases matching TRBD1. V was pared by 5 bases and J by 5 bases, with 7 bases of the junction left unmatched. CDR3 length: 15 residues. Germline-derived CDR1 and CDR2 are SGHTA and FQGNSA. The CDR3 region is CASSLYRTGNEKLFF. As DNA, the CDR3 is TGTGCCAGCAGCCTGTATAGGACAGGGAATGAAAAACTGTTTTTT.

The chain is built from TRBV7-2 and TRBJ2-3; weak D call: TRBD2 (6 bases). CDR1 is SGHTA and CDR2 is FQGNSA in the germline V gene. The CDR3 loop spans 16 amino acids. Trimming removed 8 bases from V and 0 bases from J, with 18 bases in between. The CDR3 sequence: CASALGVAGSTDTQYF. Here the CDR3 DNA reads TGTGCCAGCGCCCTAGGGGTGGCGGGGAGCACAGATACGCAGTATTTT.

This chain joins TRBV15 and TRBJ1-5; D not certain. CDR3 size: 14 residues. Germline lookup yields CDR1 LNHNV and CDR2 YYDKDF (reference sequence). V dropped 1 base and J dropped 3 bases, with 7 bases sitting between them. CDR3 sequence (DNA): TGTGCCACCAGCAGAGCCAGAAACAATCAGCCCCAGCATTTT. Translation gives CATSRARNNQPQHF.

This chain connects TRBV13 to TRBJ1-1; D unclear. Germline assignment: CDR1 PRHDT and CDR2 FYEKMQ (reference sequence). V was trimmed by 0 bases and J by 1 base, leaving 6 bases between them. The CDR3 is 14 residues long. CDR3 nucleotide sequence: TGTGCCAGCAGCTTAGGACAGCCGAACACTGAAGCTTTCTTT. Its translation: CASSLGQPNTEAFF.

This chain links TRBV5-6 with TRBJ1-3; 8 bases line up with TRBD1. This CDR3 region has 13 residues. The germline CDR1 and CDR2 sequences are SGHDT and YYEEEE. V trimming: 5 bases; J trimming: 7 bases; junction bases outside the gene matches: 5. The CDR3 bases are TGTGCCAGCAGAGTGACAGGGGTCAACACCATATATTTT. Translated, it gives CASRVTGVNTIYF.

The V gene is TRBV21-1, the J gene TRBJ1-5. TRBV21-1 is a known pseudogene. The CDR3 is made up of 14 amino acids. CDR3 sequence reads: CASSKVGGDQPQHF. CDR3 bases: TGTGCCAGCAGCAAAGTGGGAGGGGATCAGCCCCAGCATTTT.

The rearrangement links TRBV29-1 to TRBJ2-3; 8 positions match TRBD2. The trim removed 4 bases at V and 4 bases at J, leaving 10 bases unmatched. The germline gives CDR1 SQVTM, CDR2 ANQGSEA. The CDR3 length is 15 residues. The CDR3, as DNA: TGCAGCGTTGGTCTGCGGGGGGCTCTTCCAGATACGCAGTATTTT. Translation gives CSVGLRGALPDTQYF.